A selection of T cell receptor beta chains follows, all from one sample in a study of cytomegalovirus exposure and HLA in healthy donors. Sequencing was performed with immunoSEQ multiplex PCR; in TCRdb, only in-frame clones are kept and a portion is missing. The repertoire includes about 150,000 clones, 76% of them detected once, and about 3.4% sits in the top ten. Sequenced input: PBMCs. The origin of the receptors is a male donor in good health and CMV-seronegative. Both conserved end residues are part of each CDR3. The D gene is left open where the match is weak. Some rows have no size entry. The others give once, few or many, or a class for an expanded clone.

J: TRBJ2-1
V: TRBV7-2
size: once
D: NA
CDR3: CASSLEARGYNEQFF
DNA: TGTGCCAGCAGCTTAGAGGCTAGGGGCTACAATGAGCAGTTCTTC

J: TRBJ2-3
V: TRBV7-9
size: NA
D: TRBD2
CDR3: CASSRTSGGEDTQYF
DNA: TGTGCCAGCAGCCGGACTAGCGGGGGGGAGGATACGCAGTATTTT

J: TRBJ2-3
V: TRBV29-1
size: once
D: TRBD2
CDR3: CSVEDIGLAGGQDTQYF
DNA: TGCAGCGTTGAAGATATTGGACTAGCGGGGGGGCAGGATACGCAGTATTTT

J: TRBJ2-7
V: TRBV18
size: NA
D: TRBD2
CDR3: CASSPPPRTSIYEQYF
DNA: TGTGCCAGCTCACCACCACCGAGGACTAGCATCTACGAGCAGTACTTC

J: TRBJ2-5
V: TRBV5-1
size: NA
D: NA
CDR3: CASSLDRLGQETQYF
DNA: TGCGCCAGCAGCTTGGACCGACTTGGGCAAGAGACCCAGTACTTC

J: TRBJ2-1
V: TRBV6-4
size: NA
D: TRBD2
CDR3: CASSYTSGSPLSVSEQFF
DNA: TGTGCCAGCAGTTACACTAGCGGGAGTCCCCTTTCCGTCAGTGAGCAGTTCTTC

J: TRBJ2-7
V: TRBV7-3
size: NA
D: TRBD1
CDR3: CASSSGTGYEQYF
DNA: TGTGCCAGCTCCTCCGGGACAGGGTACGAGCAGTACTTC

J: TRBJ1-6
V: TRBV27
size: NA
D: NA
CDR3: CASSFWGGSSYNSPLHF
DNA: TGTGCCAGCAGTTTCTGGGGGGGGAGCTCCTATAATTCACCCCTCCACTTT

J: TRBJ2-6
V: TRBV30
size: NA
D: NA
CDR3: CAWSVGGAAGANVLTF
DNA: TGTGCCTGGAGTGTAGGAGGAGCAGCAGGGGCCAACGTCCTGACTTTC

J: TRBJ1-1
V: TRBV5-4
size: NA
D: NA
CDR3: CASSFGVTNTEAFF
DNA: TGTGCCAGCAGCTTCGGGGTTACGAACACTGAAGCTTTCTTT

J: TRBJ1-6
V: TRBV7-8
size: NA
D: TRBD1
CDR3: CASSRGTAYNSPLHF
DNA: TGTGCCAGCAGCCGCGGGACAGCCTATAATTCACCCCTCCACTTT

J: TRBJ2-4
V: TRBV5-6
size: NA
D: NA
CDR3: CASSPTGQLAKNIQYF
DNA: TGTGCCAGCAGCCCGACAGGCCAACTAGCCAAAAACATTCAGTACTTC

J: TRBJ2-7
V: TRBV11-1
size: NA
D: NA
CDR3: CASSRTRGSYEQYF
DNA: TGTGCCAGCAGCCGGACTCGTGGCTCCTACGAGCAGTACTTC

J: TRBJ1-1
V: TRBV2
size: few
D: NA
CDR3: CASRETNTEAFF
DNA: TGTGCCAGCAGGGAGACGAACACTGAAGCTTTCTTT

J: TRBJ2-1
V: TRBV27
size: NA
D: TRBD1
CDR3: CASSLTGGAYNEQFF
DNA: TGTGCCAGCAGTTTGACAGGGGGGGCCTACAATGAGCAGTTCTTC

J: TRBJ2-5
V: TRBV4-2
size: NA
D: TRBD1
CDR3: CASSHPPNNRGETQYF
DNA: TGTGCCAGCAGCCACCCCCCCAATAACAGGGGTGAGACCCAGTACTTC

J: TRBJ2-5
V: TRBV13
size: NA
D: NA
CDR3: CASSLGYFQETQYF
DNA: TGTGCCAGCAGCTTAGGGTACTTCCAAGAGACCCAGTACTTC

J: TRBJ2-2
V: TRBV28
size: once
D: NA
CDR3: CASSLGETLVPGELFF
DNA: TGTGCCAGCAGTTTAGGGGAGACCCTAGTCCCCGGGGAGCTGTTTTTT

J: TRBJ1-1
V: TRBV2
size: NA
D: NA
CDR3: CASNIARAGNTEAFF
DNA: TGTGCCAGCAATATAGCCAGGGCTGGGAACACTGAAGCTTTCTTT

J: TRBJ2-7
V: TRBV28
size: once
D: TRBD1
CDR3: CASSSPGQDPYEQYF
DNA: TGTGCCAGCAGTTCCCCGGGACAGGACCCCTACGAGCAGTACTTC

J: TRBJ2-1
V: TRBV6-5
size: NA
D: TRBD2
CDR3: CASSYSASGTYNEQFF
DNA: TGTGCCAGCAGTTACTCGGCTAGCGGAACCTACAATGAGCAGTTCTTC

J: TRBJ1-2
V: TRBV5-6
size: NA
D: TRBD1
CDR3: CASSLGGQVYYGYTF
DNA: TGTGCCAGCAGCTTGGGGGGACAGGTGTACTATGGCTACACCTTC

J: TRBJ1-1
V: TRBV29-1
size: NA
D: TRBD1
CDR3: CSVHATGGWTEAFF
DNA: TGCAGCGTGCACGCGACAGGGGGATGGACTGAAGCTTTCTTT

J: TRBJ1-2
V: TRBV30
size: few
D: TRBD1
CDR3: CAWNRGNYGYTF
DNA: TGTGCCTGGAACAGGGGGAACTATGGCTACACCTTC

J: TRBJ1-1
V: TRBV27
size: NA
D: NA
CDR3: CASSLGGFTEAFF
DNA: TGTGCCAGTTCGCTGGGGGGGTTCACTGAAGCTTTCTTT

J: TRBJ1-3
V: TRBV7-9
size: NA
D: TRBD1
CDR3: CSSSYIGTGQGNTIYF
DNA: TGTTCCAGCAGCTATATCGGGACAGGGCAGGGGAACACCATATATTTT

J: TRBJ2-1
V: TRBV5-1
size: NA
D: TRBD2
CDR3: CASSRLGSGAQGSYNEQFF
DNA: TGCGCCAGCAGCCGGTTAGGTAGCGGGGCCCAGGGATCCTACAATGAGCAGTTCTTC

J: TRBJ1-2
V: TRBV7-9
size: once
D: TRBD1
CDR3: CASSSGYGQGAISYGYTF
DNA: TGTGCCAGCAGCTCTGGATATGGACAGGGGGCTATCAGCTATGGCTACACCTTC

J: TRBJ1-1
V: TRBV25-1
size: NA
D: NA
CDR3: CATRRGGALGTEAFF
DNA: TGTGCCACCAGGCGGGGGGGCGCTTTGGGCACTGAAGCTTTCTTT

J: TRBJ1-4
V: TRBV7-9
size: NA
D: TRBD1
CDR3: CASSLRPTGSNEKLFF
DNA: TGTGCCAGCAGCTTGCGACCGACAGGGTCTAATGAAAAACTGTTTTTT

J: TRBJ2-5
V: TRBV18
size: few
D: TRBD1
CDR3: CASSSQFGTALQETQYF
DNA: TGTGCCAGCTCATCACAATTTGGGACAGCCCTCCAAGAGACCCAGTACTTC

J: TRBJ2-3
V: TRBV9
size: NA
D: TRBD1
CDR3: CASSVRGGRGTDTQYF
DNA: TGTGCCAGCAGCGTAAGAGGGGGCCGGGGCACAGATACGCAGTATTTT

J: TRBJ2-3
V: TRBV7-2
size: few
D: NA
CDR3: CASSLERAPEYF
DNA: TGTGCCAGCAGCTTGGAGCGGGCCCCGGAATATTTT